This T cell receptor (beta chain) was recovered during a study of T cells in Graves' hyperthyroidism and ophthalmopathy. V was cut by 3 bases and J by 2 bases, with 7 bases left in between. CDR1 and CDR2 (germline): DFQATT, SNEGSKA (reference sequence). The length of the CDR3 is 12 residues. This clonotype was seen a few times. TCR beta CDR3 regions were amplified from RNA. The study used the HTBI primer set for a first-round RT-PCR of the TCR CDR3. TCRdb recomputed calls from the multiplex PCR reads with MiXCR, one row per CDR3 protein. Among some 370,000 distinct CDR3 sequences, roughly a sixth were seen once, and the ten largest hold around a third.

The chain couples TRBV20-1 to TRBJ2-5; no clear D. The receptor was derived from a woman under 40 with Graves' hyperthyroidism that later progressed to Graves' ophthalmopathy. Source material: blood. The CDR3 bases are TGCAGTGCTAGTCTGCAGCAAGAGACCCAGTACTTC. The encoded protein is CSASLQQETQYF.